The 27 T cell receptor beta chains listed next were all sequenced from one sample in a study of vaccination and CD4 T cells after COVID-19. This sample's treatment: approximately 9-day PBMC culture with coronavirus spike peptide pools or control peptides (ViraFEST assay). Once obtained from cultured CD4+ T cells, the DNA was sequenced using the Oncomine TCR Beta short-read assay. TCRdb recomputed calls from the PCR reads with MiXCR, one row per CDR3 protein. The table has roughly 4,000 distinct CDR3 sequences, roughly 44% seen once. What these receptors recognize is not known. Input material: CD4+ T cells from blood, cultured in vitro. These receptors were collected from a human donor who had recovered from COVID-19.

V usage is TRBV2 and J usage is TRBJ1-1; D remains ambiguous. Deletions cut 7 bases from V and 1 base from J, with 7 bases between. Germline CDR1 reads SNHLY; CDR2 reads FYNNEI. The CDR3 is 12 amino acids. This CDR3 is CASNPENTEAFF. CDR3 DNA: TGTGCCAGCAACCCAGAGAACACTGAAGCTTTCTTT.

This chain connects TRBV7-6 to TRBJ2-3; perhaps TRBD2 as D (5 bases). This CDR3 comprises 19 residues. Per germline, CDR1 SGHVS and CDR2 FNYEAQ. Trimming took 1 base from V and 0 from J, leaving 20 bases between them. The DNA of the CDR3 is TGTGCCAGCAGCTTAGGACTTGGTCGGGAACGACGTAGCACAGATACGCAGTATTTT. Its protein is CASSLGLGRERRSTDTQYF.

Concerning this clonotype: An end of the junction differs from the germline gene, which may be a read error. The rearrangement uses TRBV20-1 and TRBJ1-2; 7 bases agree with TRBD1. Germline V gene sequence: CDR1 DFQATT, CDR2 SNEGSKA (reference sequence). The CDR3 consists of 13 residues. CDR3 DNA sequence: TGCAGTGCTAGGGAGGGACAGACCTATGTCTACACCTTC. Residues: CSAREGQTYVYTF.

The chain uses TRBV7-3 and TRBJ1-5, with D tentatively TRBD1 (6 bases). Germline CDR1 is SGHTA and CDR2 is FQGTGA. With 2 bases removed from V and 1 base from J, the gap between germline ends came to 9 bases. There are 15 residues in the CDR3. The CDR3 loop is CASSLSGVSNQPQHF. The CDR3 DNA reads as TGTGCCAGCAGCTTATCAGGGGTCAGCAATCAGCCCCAGCATTTT.

This clonotype has just one count. The V call is TRBV18, the J call TRBJ1-4, with 7 bases lining up with TRBD1. The CDR3 sequence is 15 residues long. The trim removed 2 bases at V and 8 bases at J, leaving 8 bases unmatched. CDR1 and CDR2 (germline): KGHSH, LQKENI. CDR3 sequence: CASSPTGAGAEKLFF. The CDR3 region has the DNA TGTGCCAGCTCACCAACAGGGGCGGGGGCCGAAAAACTGTTTTTT. Full variable domain (missing parts from reference TRBV18 and TRBJ1-4): NAGVMQNPRHLVRRRGQEARLRCSPMKGHSHVYWYRQLPEEGLKFMVYLQKENIIDESGMPKERFSAEFPKEGPSILRIQQVVRGDSAAYFCASSPTGAGAEKLFFGSGTQLSVL.

Judged by abundance, this clonotype is medium-sized. A junction end diverges from the germline sequence, so it may reflect a read error. The chain couples TRBV24-1 to TRBJ2-7; D uncertain. The CDR3 totals 8 residues. CDR1 and CDR2 (germline): KGHDR, SFDVKD. This CDR3 is CATSESSF. The DNA of the CDR3 is TGTGCCACCAGTGAGAGTAGCTTC.

This clonotype was observed a few times. V and J are TRBV15 and TRBJ2-5; TRBD1 aligns across 8 bases. CDR1 is LNHNV and CDR2 is YYDKDF in the germline V gene (reference sequence). The V gene end was trimmed by 1 base and the J gene end by 0 bases; junction bases not matched to a gene: 4. This CDR3 spans 16 amino acids. CDR3 in amino acids: CATSRGGQVNQETQYF. The CDR3 bases are TGTGCCACCAGCAGAGGGGGACAGGTCAACCAAGAGACCCAGTACTTC.

The rearrangement links TRBV7-9 to TRBJ2-7, with TRBD1 matching over 9 bases. Unmatched junction bases numbered 7, after V lost 1 base and J lost 3 bases. Looked up from germline, CDR1 is SEHNR and CDR2 is FQNEAQ (reference sequence). The CDR3 covers 16 residues. CDR3 sequence reads: CASSLESGQGNYEQYF. The CDR3 DNA is TGTGCCAGCAGCTTAGAATCGGGACAGGGAAACTACGAGCAGTACTTC.

This rearrangement joins TRBV20-1 to TRBJ1-2, with D tentatively TRBD1 (6 bases). The CDR3 has 12 residues. With 1 base removed from V and 8 bases from J, the gap between germline ends came to 11 bases. Per germline, CDR1 DFQATT and CDR2 SNEGSKA (reference sequence). The chain's CDR3 is CSARGGGWGYTF. DNA of the CDR3: TGCAGTGCTAGAGGAGGGGGGTGGGGCTACACCTTC.

V is TRBV3-1 and J is TRBJ1-5; D ambiguous. The CDR3 is 13 amino acids. Trimming stripped 5 bases from V and 11 bases from J, with 16 bases between. The germline V gene has CDR1 LGHDT and CDR2 YNNKEL (reference sequence). CDR3 sequence reads: CASSASTAAAQHF. In DNA, the CDR3 is TGTGCCAGCAGCGCCTCCACGGCGGCGGCCCAGCATTTT.

About this clonotype itself: No conserved phenylalanine or tryptophan ends this CDR3, so it is likely a read error. The V call is TRBV20-1, the J call TRBJ2-5, with 10 bases that match TRBD2. The germline V gene encodes CDR1 DFQATT and CDR2 SNEGSKA (reference sequence). V gave up 0 bases and J gave up 5 bases; unmatched junction bases: 6. This CDR3 region has 15 residues. CDR3 nucleotides: TGCAGTGCTAGAGATATCAGCGGGAGGGGGGAGACCCAGTACCTC. This encodes CSARDISGRGETQYL.

This sequence joins TRBV15 and TRBJ1-3; no clear D. CDR1 LNHNV and CDR2 YYDKDF come from the germline V gene (reference sequence). Trimming took 0 bases from V and 8 from J, leaving 5 bases between them. There are 12 residues in the CDR3. CDR3 residues: CATSRDWDTIYF. The CDR3 region has the DNA TGTGCCACCAGCAGAGATTGGGACACCATATATTTT.

The chain couples TRBV6-1 to TRBJ2-1; maybe TRBD2 (5 bases). This CDR3 is 14 amino acids long. In germline, CDR1 is MNHNS, CDR2 SASEGT. Trimming took 7 bases from V and 3 from J, leaving 13 bases between them. The CDR3 loop reads CASTPTRVYNEQFF. In DNA form, the CDR3 reads TGTGCCAGCACCCCTACGCGGGTCTACAATGAGCAGTTCTTC.

A few counts support this clonotype. The chain combines TRBV15 with TRBJ2-2; possibly TRBD2 for D (6 bases). Germline CDR1 is LNHNV and CDR2 is YYDKDF (reference sequence). The CDR3 is made up of 14 amino acids. V was clipped by 8 bases and J by 6 bases, with 16 bases between them. The CDR3 sequence: CATRQMGGSGELFF. As DNA, the CDR3 is TGTGCCACCCGTCAGATGGGGGGTTCCGGGGAGCTGTTTTTT.

The J gene is TRBJ1-2, the V gene TRBV7-2; 10 bases are a match to TRBD1. From germline, CDR1 is SGHTA and CDR2 FQGNSA. V dropped 4 bases and J dropped 7; count of bases not matched to a gene: 9. The CDR3 spans 15 residues. CDR3: CASSSLTGGISGYTF. CDR3 bases: TGTGCCAGCAGCTCCCTGACAGGGGGCATAAGTGGCTACACCTTC.

The rearrangement uses TRBV2 and TRBJ1-5; D is undetermined. The CDR3 spans 15 residues. Looked up from germline, CDR1 is SNHLY and CDR2 is FYNNEI. The V gene lost 1 base and the J gene lost 0 bases, with 7 bases spanning the gap. CDR3 sequence: CASSEGRLSNQPQHF. The CDR3 region has the DNA TGTGCCAGCAGTGAAGGACGGCTTAGCAATCAGCCCCAGCATTTT.

The V gene is TRBV2, the J gene TRBJ2-7; TRBD1 matches at 7 bases. CDR1 is SNHLY and CDR2 is FYNNEI in the germline V gene. The CDR3 is 14 residues long. Trimming at V came to 6 bases and at J to 3 bases, leaving 8 bases not matched to a gene. CDR3 loop: CASSLQGKFYEQYF. In DNA form, the CDR3 reads TGTGCCAGCAGCCTACAGGGGAAGTTCTACGAGCAGTACTTC. The whole variable domain, filled in from reference TRBV2 and TRBJ2-7, reads EPEVTQTPSHQVTQMGQEVILRCVPISNHLYFYWYRQILGQKVEFLVSFYNNEISEKSEIFDDQFSVERPDGSNFTLKIRSTKLEDSAMYFCASSLQGKFYEQYFGPGTRLTVT.

The chain joins TRBV9 to TRBJ2-5; D possibly matches TRBD1 or TRBD2 (5 bases each). CDR3 length: 15 amino acids. V lost 0 bases and J lost 5, with 14 bases in between. CDR1 is SGDLS, CDR2 YYNGEE, per germline. The CDR3 region has the DNA TGTGCCAGCAGCGTAGGAGGGGTGGGGTGGGAGACCCAGTACTTC. This encodes CASSVGGVGWETQYF.

This chain links TRBV28 with TRBJ1-1; D unclear. Germline-derived CDR1 and CDR2 are MDHEN and SYDVKM. The CDR3 spans 11 residues. Between the trimmed V and J ends, which lost 9 bases and 2 bases, there was a span of 7 bases. Here the CDR3 reads CASQTNTEAFF. The CDR3 DNA reads as TGTGCCAGTCAAACCAACACTGAAGCTTTCTTT.

The chain employs TRBV20-1 and TRBJ2-2; unclear D gene. The V and J ends lost 5 bases and 4 bases respectively, with 11 bases between them. Germline V lookup: CDR1 DFQATT, CDR2 SNEGSKA (reference sequence). CDR3 length equals 13 residues. The CDR3 DNA reads TGCAGTGCTCGAAGACCGCCCACCGGGGAGCTGTTTTTT. It yields the protein CSARRPPTGELFF.

This clonotype was found a few times. This chain joins TRBV19 and TRBJ2-7, with D possibly being TRBD2 (5 bases). The V gene's germline CDR1 is LNHDA and CDR2 SQIVND (reference sequence). Trimming shortened V by 4 bases and J by 2 bases, and 9 bases separated the two germline ends. This CDR3 comprises 13 residues. The CDR3 nucleotides read TGTGCCAGTAGTACCCCCGGGGCCTACGAGCAGTACTTC. Its protein is CASSTPGAYEQYF. Using reference TRBV19 and TRBJ2-7 for the parts outside the CDR3, the full variable domain is DGGITQSPKYLFRKEGQNVTLSCEQNLNHDAMYWYRQDPGQGLRLIYYSQIVNDFQKGDIAEGYSVSREKKESFPLTVTSAQKNPTAFYLCASSTPGAYEQYFGPGTRLTVT.

J is TRBJ2-5 and V is TRBV5-6; tentative D call: TRBD2 (5 bases). The CDR3 has 13 residues. The germline gives CDR1 SGHDT, CDR2 YYEEEE. Trimming cost V 2 bases and J 5 bases, with 10 bases left between them. Here the CDR3 reads CASSFLEGETQYF. In DNA, the CDR3 is TGTGCCAGCAGCTTTTTAGAGGGTGAGACCCAGTACTTC.

The CDR3 bases are TGTGCCAGCAGCCAAGTAGACGACGGTAGAGACTACGAGCAGTACTTC. Residues: CASSQVDDGRDYEQYF. The chain employs TRBV4-2 and TRBJ2-7; D call uncertain. V gave up 1 base and J gave up 3 bases, with 16 bases separating them. CDR1 LGHNA and CDR2 YNFKEQ come from the germline V gene. This CDR3 spans 16 amino acids.

The chain recombines TRBV7-6 with TRBJ2-7; TRBD2 might be the D (7 bases). Germline-derived CDR1 and CDR2 are SGHVS and FNYEAQ. Between the trimmed V and J ends, which lost 1 base and 3 bases, there was a span of 10 bases. This CDR3 comprises 14 residues. This chain's CDR3 is CASSLGRGGYEQYF. The CDR3 coding sequence is TGTGCCAGCAGCTTAGGGAGGGGGGGCTACGAGCAGTACTTC.

This chain connects TRBV5-1 to TRBJ2-7; possibly TRBD1 for D (6 bases). Trimming pared 0 bases from V and 4 bases from J, leaving 11 bases between. The CDR3 has 14 residues. Germline values: CDR1 SGHRS, CDR2 YFSETQ. The CDR3 here is CASSLEGRGYEQYF. CDR3 bases: TGCGCCAGCAGCTTGGAGGGCAGGGGTTACGAGCAGTACTTC.

The V call is TRBV2, the J call TRBJ1-1, with a possible D match to TRBD1 (6 bases). The V end was cut by 7 bases, the J end by 1 base, with 10 bases between. This CDR3 region has 13 residues. Germline V gives CDR1 SNHLY, CDR2 FYNNEI. The CDR3 DNA sequence: TGTGCCAGCACCCAACAGGGGAACACTGAAGCTTTCTTT. Amino acid sequence: CASTQQGNTEAFF.

This chain links TRBV6-2 or TRBV6-3 with TRBJ2-1; D is ambiguous. This CDR3 region has 14 residues. The V gene's germline CDR1 is MNHEY and CDR2 SVGEGT. V was trimmed by 5 bases and J by 9 bases, leaving 17 bases between them. The CDR3 sequence is CASSMTTGIGEQFF. The CDR3 region has the DNA TGTGCCAGCAGTATGACGACCGGTATAGGTGAGCAGTTCTTC.